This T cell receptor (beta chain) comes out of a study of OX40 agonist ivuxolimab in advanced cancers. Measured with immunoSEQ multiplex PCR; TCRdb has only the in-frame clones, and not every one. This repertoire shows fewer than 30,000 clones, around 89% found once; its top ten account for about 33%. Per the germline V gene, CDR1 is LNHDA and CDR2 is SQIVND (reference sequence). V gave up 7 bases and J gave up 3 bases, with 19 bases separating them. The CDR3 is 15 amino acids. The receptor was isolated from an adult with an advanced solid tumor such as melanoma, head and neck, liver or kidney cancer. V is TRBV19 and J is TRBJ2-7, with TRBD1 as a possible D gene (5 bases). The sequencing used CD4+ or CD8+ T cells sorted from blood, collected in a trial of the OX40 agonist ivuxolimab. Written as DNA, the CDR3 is TGTGCCAGTATGCTACGGTGGCAGGGCGGCTACGAGCAGTACTTC. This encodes CASMLRWQGGYEQYF. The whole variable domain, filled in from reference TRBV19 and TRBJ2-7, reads DGGITQSPKYLFRKEGQNVTLSCEQNLNHDAMYWYRQDPGQGLRLIYYSQIVNDFQKGDIAEGYSVSREKKESFPLTVTSAQKNPTAFYLCASMLRWQGGYEQYFGPGTRLTVT.